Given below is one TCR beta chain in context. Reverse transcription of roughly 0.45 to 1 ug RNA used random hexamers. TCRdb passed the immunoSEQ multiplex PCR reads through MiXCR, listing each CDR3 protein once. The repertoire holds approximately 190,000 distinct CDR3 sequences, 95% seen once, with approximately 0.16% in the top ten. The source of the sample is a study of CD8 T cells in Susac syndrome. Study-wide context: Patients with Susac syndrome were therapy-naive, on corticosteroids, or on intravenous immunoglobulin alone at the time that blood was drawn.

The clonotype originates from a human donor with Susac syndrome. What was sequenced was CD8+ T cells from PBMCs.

The CDR3: CSARVPDTNTEAFF. The CDR3 DNA sequence: TGCAGTGCTAGAGTCCCAGACACGAACACTGAAGCTTTCTTT. This chain connects TRBV20-1 to TRBJ1-1; no reliable D call. V lost 1 base to trimming and J lost 1 base, with 10 bases between them. The CDR3 runs to 14 residues. The germline V gene has CDR1 DFQATT and CDR2 SNEGSKA (reference sequence).